Listed here are 6 T cell receptor beta chains from one sample, sequenced in a study of shared T cell receptors in the human thymus. Repertoires were generated with immunoSEQ multiplex PCR, while TCRdb's copy carries only in-frame clones and drops some. Here the sample spans 500,000 to 750,000 clones, 70% to 90% being singletons. The data were also submitted as part of a second study, on human thymus T cells.

Sequenced: thymocytes. All receptors come from a boy under two years old with a congenital heart defect.

The chain joins TRBV4-1 to TRBJ2-3; D unresolved. The CDR3 contains 13 residues. V lost 0 bases, J lost 5 bases, and 6 bases lay in between. The V gene's germline CDR1 is MGHRA and CDR2 YSYEKL. CDR3 nucleotide sequence: TGCGCCAGCAGCCAAGATCACTTAGATACGCAGTATTTT. Translated: CASSQDHLDTQYF.

A few counts support this clone. The V call is TRBV15, the J call TRBJ2-7, with D perhaps matching TRBD1 (6 bases). The CDR3 has 15 residues. The germline V and J ends were trimmed by 3 bases and 5 bases, with 17 bases remaining between them. CDR1 LNHNV and CDR2 YYDKDF come from the germline V gene (reference sequence). The CDR3 sequence: CATSRAQGRYNEQYF. As DNA, the CDR3 is TGTGCCACCAGCAGGGCCCAGGGGCGGTATAACGAGCAGTACTTC.

This clone came up once. This chain uses TRBV19 with TRBJ1-4; no firm D call. Trimming took 1 base from V and 7 from J, leaving 7 bases between them. Germline assignment: CDR1 LNHDA and CDR2 SQIVND (reference sequence). There are 13 residues in the CDR3. The CDR3 DNA reads TGTGCCAGTAGTATAGTCCCGGGTGAAAAACTGTTTTTT. This translates into CASSIVPGEKLFF.

The V gene is TRBV9, the J gene TRBJ2-7, with 8 positions matching TRBD2. Germline V gives CDR1 SGDLS, CDR2 YYNGEE. V shed 1 base and J 3 bases; nucleotides not matched to a gene: 3. The CDR3 extends over 14 amino acids. The CDR3 spells CASSVQAGGYEQYF. CDR3 DNA: TGTGCCAGCAGCGTACAGGCGGGGGGCTACGAGCAGTACTTC.

The rearrangement uses TRBV11-3 and TRBJ2-1, with 10 bases matching TRBD2. The CDR3 is 16 amino acids. V lost 7 bases, J lost 0 bases, and 6 bases stayed unmatched. The V gene's germline CDR1 is SGHNT and CDR2 YENEEA. CDR3 residues: CASTHRLAGSYNEQFF. The CDR3 DNA follows: TGTGCCAGCACCCATCGACTAGCGGGCTCCTACAATGAGCAGTTCTTC.

J is TRBJ1-5 and V is TRBV28; D is undetermined. The ends were cut back, 0 bases at V and 1 base at J, with 4 bases in the middle. The germline V gene has CDR1 MDHEN and CDR2 SYDVKM. The CDR3 covers 14 residues. CDR3: CASSLWQSNQPQHF. The CDR3 nucleotides are TGTGCCAGCAGTTTATGGCAGAGCAATCAGCCCCAGCATTTT.